This T cell receptor (beta chain) was identified during a study of T-cell reconstitution after alpha-beta-depleted transplantation in children. TCRbeta library construction was performed incorporating unique molecular identifiers. Via MiXCR, TCRdb re-called the PCR reads, giving one row per CDR3 protein. The sample carries under 450,000 distinct CDR3 sequences, about 17% recorded once. Per the germline V gene, CDR1 is SQVTM and CDR2 is ANQGSEA. The CDR3 is made up of 13 amino acids. J gave up 2 bases and V 5 bases, and 5 bases lay outside the gene matches. This clonotype was seen many times. The receptor was isolated from a boy under two years old who had a stem cell transplant for Wiskott-Aldrich syndrome, so the T cells may come from the graft donor. The starting material was PBMCs, mostly from graft donor cells, obtained 360 days after TCRalphabeta/CD19-depleted stem cell transplant. The rearrangement links TRBV29-1 to TRBJ2-7; 8 bases are a match to TRBD2. The CDR3 bases are TGCAGCGTTCGTACTAGCGGTCCCTACGAGCAGTACTTC. Its translation: CSVRTSGPYEQYF.